These 27 T cell receptor beta chains originate from one sample sequenced in a study of T-cell memory formation after mild COVID-19. TCRdb fed the 5' RACE reads into MiXCR, producing one record per CDR3 protein. The sample has around 260,000 distinct CDR3 sequences; under 20% are singletons. The sample comprised PBMCs or a T cell subset sorted from them (not recorded which). The source of these receptors is a man between 18 and 29 years old who had mild COVID-19 (a few samples of this study predate the infection). Cell type and time point are not known.

This clonotype has just a few counts. This rearrangement joins TRBV6-5 to TRBJ1-6, with TRBD1 matching over 7 bases. Per germline, CDR1 MNHEY and CDR2 SVGAGI. The junction had 6 bases not matched to a gene; V was cut back by 0 bases and J by 10 bases. The CDR3 is 15 residues long. CDR3 DNA sequence: TGTGCCAGCAGTTACTCGACACAGGGGAGGTCACCCCTCCACTTT. As protein: CASSYSTQGRSPLHF.

This clonotype was seen only a few times. The chain uses TRBV12-3 or TRBV12-4 and TRBJ1-1, with D hard to call. The CDR3 spans 14 residues. V shed 6 bases and J shed 1 base, with 12 bases lying between them. DNA of the CDR3: TGTGCCAGCAGCCGAGGAGACGGGAACACTGAAGCTTTCTTT. Amino acid sequence: CASSRGDGNTEAFF.

This clonotype was seen a few times. V gene TRBV11-1 combines with J gene TRBJ1-1, with D perhaps TRBD1 (5 bases). The germline V gene has CDR1 SGHAT and CDR2 FQDESV (reference sequence). V lost 5 bases, J lost 10 bases, and 17 bases lay in between. This CDR3 is 13 amino acids long. The CDR3 coding sequence is TGTGCCAGCAGCCGCGGGACGTCCGATGGAGCTTTCTTT. It specifies CASSRGTSDGAFF.

The DNA for the CDR3 is TGTGCCAGCGTACTAGCGGGGGGCACAGATACGCAGTATTTT. Its translation is CASVLAGGTDTQYF. This sequence joins TRBV12-3 or TRBV12-4 and TRBJ2-3, with 11 bases lining up with TRBD2. V dropped 8 bases and J dropped 1; count of bases not matched to a gene: 2. This CDR3 is built from 14 residues.

The rearrangement links TRBV19 to TRBJ2-2; no definite D call. The length of the CDR3 is 11 residues. Germline V gene data show CDR1 as LNHDA and CDR2 as SQIVND (reference sequence). Between the trimmed V and J ends, which lost 7 bases and 6 bases, there was a span of 6 bases. This chain's CDR3 is CASTVSGELFF. CDR3 sequence (DNA): TGTGCCAGTACGGTGTCCGGGGAGCTGTTTTTT.

This clonotype has more than one count but fewer than ten. This chain connects TRBV11-2 to TRBJ2-1; 7 nucleotides match TRBD1. The germline V gene encodes CDR1 SGHAT and CDR2 FQNNGV. With 1 base clipped from V and 6 bases from J, the junction kept 15 bases outside the gene matches. CDR3 length: 18 amino acids. In DNA, the CDR3 is TGTGCCAGCAGCTTAGGAAGGACAGGCGGCACTTGGGGCAATGAGCAGTTCTTC. Translating gives CASSLGRTGGTWGNEQFF. The variable domain in full, completed from reference TRBV11-2 and TRBJ2-1, reads EAGVAQSPRYKIIEKRQSVAFWCNPISGHATLYWYQQILGQGPKLLIQFQNNGVVDDSQLPKDRFSAERLKGVDSTLKIQPAKLEDSAVYLCASSLGRTGGTWGNEQFFGPGTRLTVL.

V is TRBV13 and J is TRBJ1-1, with 7 nucleotides matching TRBD1. CDR1 and CDR2 from the germline V gene are PRHDT and FYEKMQ (reference sequence). With V trimmed by 5 bases and J by 1 base, 10 bases remained unmatched. There are 16 residues in the CDR3. CDR3 residues: CASSPTGGGGNTEAFF. CDR3 DNA sequence: TGTGCCAGCAGCCCAACTGGAGGGGGCGGGAACACTGAAGCTTTCTTT. The variable domain in full, with the rest retrieved from reference TRBV13 and TRBJ1-1, is AAGVIQSPRHLIKEKRETATLKCYPIPRHDTVYWYQQGPGQDPQFLISFYEKMQSDKGSIPDRFSAQQFSDYHSELNMSSLELGDSALYFCASSPTGGGGNTEAFFGQGTRLTVV.

In this sample, this clonotype turned up a few times. The gene calls are TRBV2 and TRBJ1-2; 8 bases are shared with TRBD1. Germline CDR1 SNHLY, CDR2 FYNNEI. Trimming cost V 8 bases and J 1 base; bases outside gene matches: 6. The CDR3 sequence is 14 residues long. Here the CDR3 DNA reads TGTGCCAGCCGTGGACAGGGAGATAACTATGGCTACACCTTC. This sequence encodes CASRGQGDNYGYTF.

This clonotype was seen only once. The chain combines TRBV10-3 with TRBJ2-5, with 9 bases fitting TRBD2. The germline CDR1 and CDR2 sequences are ENHRY and SYGVKD. Trimming took 6 bases from V and 3 from J; bases not matched to a gene: 5. This CDR3 spans 14 amino acids. CDR3 DNA: TGTGCCATCAGATCATTAGCGGGGGAAGAGACCCAGTACTTC. The encoded protein is CAIRSLAGEETQYF.

This chain connects TRBV4-3 to TRBJ2-4, with 7 bases lining up with TRBD1. The CDR3 is 15 amino acids. Trimming removed 4 bases from V and 6 bases from J; junction bases left unmatched: 9. CDR1 and CDR2 from the germline V gene are LGHNA and YSLEER. The chain's CDR3 is CASSRFTGQLNIQYF. The CDR3 DNA reads as TGCGCCAGCAGCCGCTTTACGGGACAGCTAAACATTCAGTACTTC.

This chain joins TRBV23-1 and TRBJ1-5; D ambiguous. TRBV23-1 is known as an ORF, though its function is uncertain. V was pared by 3 bases and J by 4 bases, with 13 bases between. This CDR3 has 15 amino acids. The CDR3 loop reads CASSQSQGLNQPQHF. The CDR3 nucleotides are TGCGCCAGCAGTCAGTCACAAGGGCTGAATCAGCCCCAGCATTTT.

The chain couples TRBV7-2 to TRBJ2-5; 8 bases align to TRBD2. Looked up from germline, CDR1 is SGHTA and CDR2 is FQGNSA. J lost 4 bases, V lost 3 bases, and 1 base had no gene match. This CDR3 region has 13 residues. CDR3 loop: CASSFTSGETQYF. DNA for the CDR3: TGTGCCAGCAGCTTTACTAGCGGAGAGACCCAGTACTTC. Drawing the rest from reference TRBV7-2 and TRBJ2-5, the complete variable domain is GAGVSQSPSNKVTEKGKDVELRCDPISGHTALYWYRQSLGQGLEFLIYFQGNSAPDKSGLPSDRFSAERTGGSVSTLTIQRTQQEDSAVYLCASSFTSGETQYFGPGTRLLVL.

The V gene is TRBV5-1, the J gene TRBJ2-2; TRBD1 might be the D (5 bases). The CDR3 runs to 14 residues. V lost 7 bases, J lost 0 bases, and 10 bases lay in between. Germline V gene lookup returns CDR1 SGHRS and CDR2 YFSETQ. DNA for the CDR3: TGCGCCAGCGGAAAGGGGACGAACACCGGGGAGCTGTTTTTT. Translation: CASGKGTNTGELFF.

The chain uses TRBV5-1 and TRBJ2-5; TRBD2 matches at 7 bases. In germline, CDR1 is SGHRS, CDR2 YFSETQ. Trimming cost V 0 bases and J 3 bases; bases outside gene matches: 5. This CDR3 region has 15 residues. The CDR3 sequence is CASSLAGTTEETQYF. The CDR3 DNA follows: TGCGCCAGCAGCTTGGCCGGGACTACTGAAGAGACCCAGTACTTC. Full variable domain (rest looked up from reference TRBV5-1 and TRBJ2-5): KAGVTQTPRYLIKTRGQQVTLSCSPISGHRSVSWYQQTPGQGLQFLFEYFSETQRNKGNFPGRFSGRQFSNSRSEMNVSTLELGDSALYLCASSLAGTTEETQYFGPGTRLLVL.

The chain couples TRBV6-5 to TRBJ1-6; 9 nucleotides agree with TRBD1. The ends lost 7 bases at V and 9 bases at J; junction bases unmatched: 7. This CDR3 comprises 14 residues. Per germline, CDR1 MNHEY and CDR2 SVGAGI. This CDR3 is CASTIQGAGSPLHF. The CDR3, as DNA: TGTGCCAGCACTATACAGGGGGCCGGTTCACCCCTCCACTTT.

Comment on this clonotype: The junction differs from germline at one of its ends, possibly a read error. This rearrangement joins TRBV7-7 to TRBJ2-5; perhaps TRBD1 as D (5 bases). The CDR3 is 13 amino acids. Per the germline V gene, CDR1 is SSHAT and CDR2 is FNYEAQ (reference sequence). CDR3 sequence reads: CASSTDSQETQYF. The CDR3 region has the DNA TGTGCTAGCAGCACCGACAGCCAAGAGACCCAGTACTTC.

Remarks on this clonotype: An end of the junction does not agree with germline; a read error may underlie this. The chain carries TRBV12-3 or TRBV12-4 and TRBJ2-5, with D maybe TRBD2 (6 bases). CDR3 length equals 13 residues. CDR3 sequence (DNA): TGTGCGAGCACGTCTAGCGCGAAAGAGACCCAGTACTTC. Translating it yields CASTSSAKETQYF.

This clonotype was detected a few times. V is TRBV12-3 or TRBV12-4 and J is TRBJ1-1, with D maybe TRBD1 (5 bases). V was pared by 7 bases and J by 0 bases, with 12 bases between. This CDR3 is built from 14 residues. The CDR3 DNA reads TGTGCCAGCACCTATAGGGGAATGAACACTGAAGCTTTCTTT. Encoded protein: CASTYRGMNTEAFF.

This CDR3 reads CASSAGQGRFGYTF. CDR3 DNA: TGTGCCAGCAGTGCCGGACAGGGACGATTTGGCTACACCTTC. The rearrangement uses TRBV28 and TRBJ1-2, with TRBD1 matching over 8 bases. CDR3 length: 14 residues. V was pared by 5 bases and J by 7 bases, with 9 bases of the junction left unmatched. Per germline, CDR1 MDHEN and CDR2 SYDVKM.

The rearrangement links TRBV6-1 to TRBJ1-1; the D is unclear. The V end lost 0 bases, the J end lost 0 bases, and 8 bases lay between the germline ends. CDR3 length equals 15 residues. Germline V gene data show CDR1 as MNHNS and CDR2 as SASEGT. CDR3 nucleotides: TGTGCCAGCAGTGAAGCGCATTCACTGAACACTGAAGCTTTCTTT. Its protein is CASSEAHSLNTEAFF.

This clonotype has a count of ten or more. This chain uses TRBV5-1 with TRBJ1-4; D is ambiguous. CDR3 length equals 13 residues. V lost 7 bases to trimming and J lost 5 bases, with 12 bases between them. Germline CDR1 is SGHRS and CDR2 is YFSETQ. The CDR3 region has the DNA TGCGCCAGCCGCGATGGTTCGAATGAAAAACTGTTTTTT. Encoded protein: CASRDGSNEKLFF.

For this clonotype: One end of the junction fails to match germline, which may point to a read error. The J gene is TRBJ2-7, the V gene TRBV20-1, with D perhaps matching TRBD1 (5 bases). Germline CDR1 DFQATT, CDR2 SNEGSKA (reference sequence). The CDR3 runs to 15 residues. The CDR3, as DNA: TGCTGTGCTAGATCCGGACGGCAGGGTGGGTACGAGCAGTACTTC. Amino acid sequence: CCARSGRQGGYEQYF.

There are a few counts of this clonotype. V usage is TRBV24-1 and J usage is TRBJ2-1; 11 bases match TRBD1. CDR3 length equals 15 residues. Germline loops: CDR1 KGHDR, CDR2 SFDVKD. V trimming: 5 bases; J trimming: 10 bases; junction bases outside the gene matches: 9. CDR3 residues: CATSVALGTGGEQFF. DNA for the CDR3: TGTGCCACCAGTGTAGCCCTTGGGACAGGGGGGGAGCAGTTCTTC.

This clonotype was observed many times. The chain links TRBV9 to TRBJ2-1; either TRBD1 or TRBD2 may fit D (5 bases each). Deletions cut 3 bases from V and 0 bases from J, with 7 bases between. CDR3 length: 14 residues. Germline V gene data show CDR1 as SGDLS and CDR2 as YYNGEE. CDR3 nucleotide sequence: TGTGCCAGCAGCGGGGGGAGCTCCTACAATGAGCAGTTCTTC. Its translation: CASSGGSSYNEQFF.

This clonotype was seen only a few times. V is TRBV5-1 and J is TRBJ1-1; TRBD1 is a possible D gene (5 bases). Trimming left V 4 bases short and J 2 bases short, with 12 bases between. In germline, CDR1 is SGHRS, CDR2 YFSETQ. CDR3 size: 14 residues. The CDR3 DNA follows: TGCGCCAGCAGCCCACGGACATTTAACACTGAAGCTTTCTTT. It codes for CASSPRTFNTEAFF. The full variable domain, rest sourced from reference TRBV5-1 and TRBJ1-1, is KAGVTQTPRYLIKTRGQQVTLSCSPISGHRSVSWYQQTPGQGLQFLFEYFSETQRNKGNFPGRFSGRQFSNSRSEMNVSTLELGDSALYLCASSPRTFNTEAFFGQGTRLTVV.

The chain employs TRBV25-1 and TRBJ2-5; D is perhaps TRBD2 (6 bases). This CDR3 has 15 residues. V was clipped by 7 bases and J by 4 bases, with 19 bases between them. Germline CDR1 is MGHDK and CDR2 is SYGVNS. CDR3 bases: TGTGCCAGCACCCTAGGGACCTCCGGGGGAGAGACCCAGTACTTC. Its translation: CASTLGTSGGETQYF.

This clonotype was recorded a few times. The rearrangement uses TRBV20-1 and TRBJ2-1; D could derive from TRBD1 or TRBD2 (7 bases each). Germline values: CDR1 DFQATT, CDR2 SNEGSKA (reference sequence). V was clipped by 5 bases and J by 5 bases, with 19 bases between them. This CDR3 is 15 amino acids long. The CDR3 loop is CSAVSGGGLDNEQFF. The DNA for the CDR3 is TGCAGTGCTGTCTCAGGGGGGGGGCTGGACAATGAGCAGTTCTTC.